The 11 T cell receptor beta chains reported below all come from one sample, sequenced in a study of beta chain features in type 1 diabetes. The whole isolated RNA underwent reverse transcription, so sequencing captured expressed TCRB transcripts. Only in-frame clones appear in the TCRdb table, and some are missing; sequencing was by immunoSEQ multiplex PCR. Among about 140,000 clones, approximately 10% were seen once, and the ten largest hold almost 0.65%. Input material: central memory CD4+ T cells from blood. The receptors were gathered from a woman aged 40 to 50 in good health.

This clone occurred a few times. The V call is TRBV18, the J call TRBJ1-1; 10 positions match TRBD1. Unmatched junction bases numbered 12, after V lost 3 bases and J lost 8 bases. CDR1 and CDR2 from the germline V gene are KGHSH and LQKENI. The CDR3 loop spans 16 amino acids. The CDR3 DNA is TGTGCCAGCTCACCCCACGTCCCGGGACAGGGGTCGGAAGCTTTCTTT. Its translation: CASSPHVPGQGSEAFF.

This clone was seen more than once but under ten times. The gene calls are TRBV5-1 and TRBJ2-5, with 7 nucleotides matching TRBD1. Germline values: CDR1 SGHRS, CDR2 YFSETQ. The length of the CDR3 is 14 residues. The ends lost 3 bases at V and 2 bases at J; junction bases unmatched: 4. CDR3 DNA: TGCGCCAGCAGCTCGGGACAGACTCAAGAGACCCAGTACTTC. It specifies CASSSGQTQETQYF.

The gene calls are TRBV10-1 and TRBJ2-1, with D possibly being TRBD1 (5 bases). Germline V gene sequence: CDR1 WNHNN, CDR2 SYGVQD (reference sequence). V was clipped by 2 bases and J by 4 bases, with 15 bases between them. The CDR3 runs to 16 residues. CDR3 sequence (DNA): TGCGCCAGCAGTGAGCAGGGCTTGGGGCAGTACAATGAGCAGTTCTTC. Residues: CASSEQGLGQYNEQFF.

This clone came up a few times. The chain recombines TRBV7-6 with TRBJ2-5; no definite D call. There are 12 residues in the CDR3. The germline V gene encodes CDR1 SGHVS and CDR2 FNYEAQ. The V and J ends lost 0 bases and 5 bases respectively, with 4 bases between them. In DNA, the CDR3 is TGTGCCAGCAGCTTAGCGCAGGAGACCCAGTACTTC. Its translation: CASSLAQETQYF.

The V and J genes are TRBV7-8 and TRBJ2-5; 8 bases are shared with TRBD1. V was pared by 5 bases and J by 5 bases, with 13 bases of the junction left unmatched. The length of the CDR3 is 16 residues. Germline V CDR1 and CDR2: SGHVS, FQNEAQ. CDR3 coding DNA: TGTGCCAGCAGCCCGAAGCGACAGGGGCTGCGGGAGACCCAGTACTTC. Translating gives CASSPKRQGLRETQYF.

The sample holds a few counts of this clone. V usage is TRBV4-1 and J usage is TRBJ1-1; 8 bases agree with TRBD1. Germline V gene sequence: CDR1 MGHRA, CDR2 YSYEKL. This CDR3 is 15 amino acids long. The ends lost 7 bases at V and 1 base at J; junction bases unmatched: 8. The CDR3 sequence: CASTERGTGNTEAFF. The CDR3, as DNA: TGCGCCAGCACTGAAAGGGGGACAGGGAACACTGAAGCTTTCTTT.

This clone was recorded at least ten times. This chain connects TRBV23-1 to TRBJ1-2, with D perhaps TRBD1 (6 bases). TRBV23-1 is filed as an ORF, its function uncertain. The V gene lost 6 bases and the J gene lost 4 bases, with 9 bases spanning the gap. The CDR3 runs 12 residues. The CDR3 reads CASSQDSYGYTF. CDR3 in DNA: TGCGCCAGCAGCCAGGACAGCTATGGCTACACCTTC.

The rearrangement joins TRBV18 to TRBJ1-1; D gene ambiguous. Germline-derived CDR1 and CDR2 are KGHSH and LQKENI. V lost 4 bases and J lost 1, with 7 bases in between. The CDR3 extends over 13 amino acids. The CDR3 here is CASSRSQNTEAFF. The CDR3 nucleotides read TGTGCCAGCTCACGGAGTCAGAACACTGAAGCTTTCTTT.

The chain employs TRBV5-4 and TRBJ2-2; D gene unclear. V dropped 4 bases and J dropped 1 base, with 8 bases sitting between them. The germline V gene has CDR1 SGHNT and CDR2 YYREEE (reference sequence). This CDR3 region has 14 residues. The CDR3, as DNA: TGTGCCAGCAGCCTGCCCGGGAACACCGGGGAGCTGTTTTTT. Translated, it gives CASSLPGNTGELFF.

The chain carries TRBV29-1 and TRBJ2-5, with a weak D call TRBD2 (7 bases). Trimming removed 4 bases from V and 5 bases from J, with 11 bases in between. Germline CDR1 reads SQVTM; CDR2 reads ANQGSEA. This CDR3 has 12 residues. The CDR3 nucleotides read TGCAGCGTTGCCGGGGGGCCTGAGACCCAGTACTTC. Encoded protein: CSVAGGPETQYF.

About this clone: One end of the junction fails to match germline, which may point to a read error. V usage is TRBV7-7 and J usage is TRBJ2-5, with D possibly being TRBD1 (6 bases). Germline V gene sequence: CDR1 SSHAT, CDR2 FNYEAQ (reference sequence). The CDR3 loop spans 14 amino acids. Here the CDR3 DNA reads TGTGCTAGCAGCTTAGGTCCAGGGGAGGAGACCCAGTACTTC. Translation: CASSLGPGEETQYF.